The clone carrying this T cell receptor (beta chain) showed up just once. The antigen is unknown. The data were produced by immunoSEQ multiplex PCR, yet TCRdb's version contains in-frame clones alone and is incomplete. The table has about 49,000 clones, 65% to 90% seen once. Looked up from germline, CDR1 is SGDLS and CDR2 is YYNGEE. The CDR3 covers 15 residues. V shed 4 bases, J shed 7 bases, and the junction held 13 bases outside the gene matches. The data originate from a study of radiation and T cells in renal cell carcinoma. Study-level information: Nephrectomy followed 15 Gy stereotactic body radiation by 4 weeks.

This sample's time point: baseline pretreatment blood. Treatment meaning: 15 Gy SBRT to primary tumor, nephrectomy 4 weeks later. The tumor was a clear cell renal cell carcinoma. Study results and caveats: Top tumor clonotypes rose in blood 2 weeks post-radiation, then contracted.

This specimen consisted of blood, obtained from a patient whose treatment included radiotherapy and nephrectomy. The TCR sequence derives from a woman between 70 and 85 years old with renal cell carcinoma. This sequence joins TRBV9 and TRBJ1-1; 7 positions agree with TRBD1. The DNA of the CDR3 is TGTGCCAGCAGCTCATCTGACAGGGACCAGGGTGAAGCTTTCTTT. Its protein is CASSSSDRDQGEAFF.